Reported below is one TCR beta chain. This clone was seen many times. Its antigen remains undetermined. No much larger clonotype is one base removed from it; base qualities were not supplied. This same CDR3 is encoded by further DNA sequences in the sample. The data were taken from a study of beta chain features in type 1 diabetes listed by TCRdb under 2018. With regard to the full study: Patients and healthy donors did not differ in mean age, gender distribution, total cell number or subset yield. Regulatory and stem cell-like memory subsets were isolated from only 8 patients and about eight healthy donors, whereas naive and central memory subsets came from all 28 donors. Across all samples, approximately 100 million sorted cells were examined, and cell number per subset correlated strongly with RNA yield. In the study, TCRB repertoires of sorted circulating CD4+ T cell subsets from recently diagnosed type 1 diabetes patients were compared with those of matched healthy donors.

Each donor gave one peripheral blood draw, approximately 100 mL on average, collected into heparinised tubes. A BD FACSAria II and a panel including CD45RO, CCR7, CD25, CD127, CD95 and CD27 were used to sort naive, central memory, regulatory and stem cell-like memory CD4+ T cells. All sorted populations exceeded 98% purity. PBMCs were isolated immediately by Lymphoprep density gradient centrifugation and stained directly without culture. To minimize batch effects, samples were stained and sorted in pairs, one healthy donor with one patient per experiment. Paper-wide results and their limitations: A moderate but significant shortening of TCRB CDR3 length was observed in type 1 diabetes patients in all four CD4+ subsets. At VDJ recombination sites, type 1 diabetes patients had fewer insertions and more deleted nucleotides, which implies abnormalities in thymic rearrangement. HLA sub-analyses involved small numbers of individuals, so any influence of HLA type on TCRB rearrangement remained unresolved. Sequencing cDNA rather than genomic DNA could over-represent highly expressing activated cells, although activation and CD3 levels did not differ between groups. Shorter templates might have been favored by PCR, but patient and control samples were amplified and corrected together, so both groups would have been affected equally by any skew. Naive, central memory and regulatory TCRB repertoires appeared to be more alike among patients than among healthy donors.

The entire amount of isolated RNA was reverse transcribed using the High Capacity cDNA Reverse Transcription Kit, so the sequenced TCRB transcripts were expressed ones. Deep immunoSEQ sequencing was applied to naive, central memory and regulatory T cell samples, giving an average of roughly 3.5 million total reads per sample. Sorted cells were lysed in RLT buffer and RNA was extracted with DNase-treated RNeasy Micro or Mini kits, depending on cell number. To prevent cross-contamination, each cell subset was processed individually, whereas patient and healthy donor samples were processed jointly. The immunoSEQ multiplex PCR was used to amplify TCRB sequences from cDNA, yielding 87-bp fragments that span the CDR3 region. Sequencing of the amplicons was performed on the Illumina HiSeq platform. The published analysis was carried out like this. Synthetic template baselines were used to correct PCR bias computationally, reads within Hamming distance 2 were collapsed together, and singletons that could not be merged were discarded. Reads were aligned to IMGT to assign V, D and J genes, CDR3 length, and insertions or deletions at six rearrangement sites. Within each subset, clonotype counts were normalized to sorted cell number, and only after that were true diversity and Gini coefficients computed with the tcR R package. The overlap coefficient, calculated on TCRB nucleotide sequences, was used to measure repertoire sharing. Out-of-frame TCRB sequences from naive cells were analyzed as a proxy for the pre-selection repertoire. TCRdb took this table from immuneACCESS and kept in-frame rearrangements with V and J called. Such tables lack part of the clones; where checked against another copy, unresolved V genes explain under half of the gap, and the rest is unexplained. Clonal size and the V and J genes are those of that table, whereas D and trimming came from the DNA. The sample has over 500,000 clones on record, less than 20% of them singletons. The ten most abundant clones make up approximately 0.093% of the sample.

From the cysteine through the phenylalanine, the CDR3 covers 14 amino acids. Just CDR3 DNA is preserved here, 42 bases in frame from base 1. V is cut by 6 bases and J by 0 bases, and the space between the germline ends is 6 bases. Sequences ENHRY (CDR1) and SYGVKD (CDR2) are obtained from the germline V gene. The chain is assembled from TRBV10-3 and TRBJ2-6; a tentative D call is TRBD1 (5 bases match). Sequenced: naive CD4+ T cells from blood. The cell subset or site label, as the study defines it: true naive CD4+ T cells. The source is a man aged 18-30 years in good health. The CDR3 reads CAIRRGSGANVLTF. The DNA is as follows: TGTGCCATCAGAAGGGGCTCTGGGGCCAACGTCCTGACTTTC.